The entry below gives a single T cell receptor (beta chain) sequence along with its context. Trimming removed 0 bases at V and 4 bases at J, with 14 bases between. CDR3 length: 16 residues. The V gene's germline CDR1 is SGDLS and CDR2 YYNGEE. TCRdb passed the 5' RACE reads through MiXCR, listing each CDR3 protein once. The sample contains about 180,000 distinct CDR3 sequences, 16% of which appear only once. The data derive from a study of T-cell memory formation after mild COVID-19. V gene TRBV9 combines with J gene TRBJ2-1, with D possibly matching TRBD1 (6 bases). This clonotype originated in an adult woman who had mild COVID-19 (a few samples of this study predate the infection). Cell type and time point are not known. Sequences were obtained from PBMCs or a T cell subset sorted from them (not recorded which). CDR3 in amino acids: CASSVGVGAEYNEQFF. CDR3 nucleotides: TGTGCCAGCAGCGTAGGTGTGGGGGCCGAGTACAATGAGCAGTTCTTC.